This T cell receptor (beta chain) was observed in a study of blood T cell repertoires in COVID-19. Study background: The United States, Italy and Spain supplied acute and convalescent COVID-19 samples.

Source study methods: The assay estimated nucleated cells by amplifying reference gene primers. Assay: immunoSEQ multiplex PCR; the TCRdb copy retains only in-frame clones and omits some. D and trimming come from the DNA, and the V and J calls and clone size come from that table. The data contain some 70,000 clones, approximately 80% of them singletons. The CDR3 loop spans 15 amino acids. Trimming took off 0 bases at V and 1 base at J, with 9 bases between the two ends. The rearrangement uses TRBV23-1 and TRBJ2-5, with D unresolved. TRBV23-1 is an open reading frame whose function is uncertain. The origin of this receptor is a woman aged 45-65 years with acute or convalescent COVID-19. The sequencing sample was made of peripheral blood. In DNA, the CDR3 is TGCGCCAGCAGTCAATCGGCGACTTCCCAAGAGACCCAGTACTTC. It is translated as CASSQSATSQETQYF.